A selection of T cell receptor beta chains follows, all from one sample in a study of blood T cells in healthy people across ages. TCRdb ran MiXCR on the 5' RACE reads and lists one entry per CDR3 protein. The sample has about 800,000 distinct CDR3 sequences; 20% to 25% are singletons. A further study also used this sample, focusing on T cells of mothers and their children.

Sample: blood. The receptors come from a boy younger than 18 in good health. Each CDR3 is given with its conserved first and last residue. The D gene is left open where the match is weak. For some rows the clone size is stated as once, few or many, or as a class when expanded; others skip it.

V	D	J	size	DNA	CDR3
TRBV12-3/TRBV12-4	-	TRBJ2-5	few	TGTGCCAGCAGTTGGGATCGCGGCCCGGAGACCCAGTACTTC	CASSWDRGPETQYF
TRBV5-1	TRBD1	TRBJ2-5	-	TGCGCCAGCAGCTTGTCAGTTCGGGACAGTCTGCAAGAGACCCAGTACTTC	CASSLSVRDSLQETQYF
TRBV7-2	-	TRBJ2-3	-	TGTGCCAGCAGCTTACAGCGGAGACGAGATACGCAGTATTTT	CASSLQRRRDTQYF
TRBV13	-	TRBJ1-1	few	TGTGCCAGCAACCCAAGGCAGGGTCCCACTGAAGCTTTCTTT	CASNPRQGPTEAFF
TRBV7-9	TRBD2	TRBJ2-5	-	TGTGCCAGCAGCGCGAAACGAGCGGGGGGGCCTTGGGAGACCCAGTACTTC	CASSAKRAGGPWETQYF
TRBV5-1	TRBD1	TRBJ1-5	-	TGCGCCAGCAGCGCGGGACAGGGGGGAAGTCAGCCCCAGCATTTT	CASSAGQGGSQPQHF
TRBV7-3	-	TRBJ2-3	-	TGTGCCAGCAGCCCCAAACGTGGCAGAACTAGCACAGATACGCAGTATTTT	CASSPKRGRTSTDTQYF
TRBV7-9	-	TRBJ2-1	few	TGTGCCAGCAGCTTACCGTCCCCCTTCTACAATGAGCAGTTCTTC	CASSLPSPFYNEQFF
TRBV4-2	-	TRBJ2-2	many	TGTGCCAGCAGCCAAGAGCAGGGGCCGGGTCCCACCGGGGAGCTGTTTTTT	CASSQEQGPGPTGELFF
TRBV28	TRBD2	TRBJ2-5	-	TGTGCCAGCAGCCGAGGGACGGGACTAGCGGGGGATTCGCAGACCCAGTACTTC	CASSRGTGLAGDSQTQYF
TRBV6-2/TRBV6-3	-	TRBJ2-7	-	TGTGCCAGCAGGCCTCCTACAGGGAACTACGAGCAGTACTTC	CASRPPTGNYEQYF